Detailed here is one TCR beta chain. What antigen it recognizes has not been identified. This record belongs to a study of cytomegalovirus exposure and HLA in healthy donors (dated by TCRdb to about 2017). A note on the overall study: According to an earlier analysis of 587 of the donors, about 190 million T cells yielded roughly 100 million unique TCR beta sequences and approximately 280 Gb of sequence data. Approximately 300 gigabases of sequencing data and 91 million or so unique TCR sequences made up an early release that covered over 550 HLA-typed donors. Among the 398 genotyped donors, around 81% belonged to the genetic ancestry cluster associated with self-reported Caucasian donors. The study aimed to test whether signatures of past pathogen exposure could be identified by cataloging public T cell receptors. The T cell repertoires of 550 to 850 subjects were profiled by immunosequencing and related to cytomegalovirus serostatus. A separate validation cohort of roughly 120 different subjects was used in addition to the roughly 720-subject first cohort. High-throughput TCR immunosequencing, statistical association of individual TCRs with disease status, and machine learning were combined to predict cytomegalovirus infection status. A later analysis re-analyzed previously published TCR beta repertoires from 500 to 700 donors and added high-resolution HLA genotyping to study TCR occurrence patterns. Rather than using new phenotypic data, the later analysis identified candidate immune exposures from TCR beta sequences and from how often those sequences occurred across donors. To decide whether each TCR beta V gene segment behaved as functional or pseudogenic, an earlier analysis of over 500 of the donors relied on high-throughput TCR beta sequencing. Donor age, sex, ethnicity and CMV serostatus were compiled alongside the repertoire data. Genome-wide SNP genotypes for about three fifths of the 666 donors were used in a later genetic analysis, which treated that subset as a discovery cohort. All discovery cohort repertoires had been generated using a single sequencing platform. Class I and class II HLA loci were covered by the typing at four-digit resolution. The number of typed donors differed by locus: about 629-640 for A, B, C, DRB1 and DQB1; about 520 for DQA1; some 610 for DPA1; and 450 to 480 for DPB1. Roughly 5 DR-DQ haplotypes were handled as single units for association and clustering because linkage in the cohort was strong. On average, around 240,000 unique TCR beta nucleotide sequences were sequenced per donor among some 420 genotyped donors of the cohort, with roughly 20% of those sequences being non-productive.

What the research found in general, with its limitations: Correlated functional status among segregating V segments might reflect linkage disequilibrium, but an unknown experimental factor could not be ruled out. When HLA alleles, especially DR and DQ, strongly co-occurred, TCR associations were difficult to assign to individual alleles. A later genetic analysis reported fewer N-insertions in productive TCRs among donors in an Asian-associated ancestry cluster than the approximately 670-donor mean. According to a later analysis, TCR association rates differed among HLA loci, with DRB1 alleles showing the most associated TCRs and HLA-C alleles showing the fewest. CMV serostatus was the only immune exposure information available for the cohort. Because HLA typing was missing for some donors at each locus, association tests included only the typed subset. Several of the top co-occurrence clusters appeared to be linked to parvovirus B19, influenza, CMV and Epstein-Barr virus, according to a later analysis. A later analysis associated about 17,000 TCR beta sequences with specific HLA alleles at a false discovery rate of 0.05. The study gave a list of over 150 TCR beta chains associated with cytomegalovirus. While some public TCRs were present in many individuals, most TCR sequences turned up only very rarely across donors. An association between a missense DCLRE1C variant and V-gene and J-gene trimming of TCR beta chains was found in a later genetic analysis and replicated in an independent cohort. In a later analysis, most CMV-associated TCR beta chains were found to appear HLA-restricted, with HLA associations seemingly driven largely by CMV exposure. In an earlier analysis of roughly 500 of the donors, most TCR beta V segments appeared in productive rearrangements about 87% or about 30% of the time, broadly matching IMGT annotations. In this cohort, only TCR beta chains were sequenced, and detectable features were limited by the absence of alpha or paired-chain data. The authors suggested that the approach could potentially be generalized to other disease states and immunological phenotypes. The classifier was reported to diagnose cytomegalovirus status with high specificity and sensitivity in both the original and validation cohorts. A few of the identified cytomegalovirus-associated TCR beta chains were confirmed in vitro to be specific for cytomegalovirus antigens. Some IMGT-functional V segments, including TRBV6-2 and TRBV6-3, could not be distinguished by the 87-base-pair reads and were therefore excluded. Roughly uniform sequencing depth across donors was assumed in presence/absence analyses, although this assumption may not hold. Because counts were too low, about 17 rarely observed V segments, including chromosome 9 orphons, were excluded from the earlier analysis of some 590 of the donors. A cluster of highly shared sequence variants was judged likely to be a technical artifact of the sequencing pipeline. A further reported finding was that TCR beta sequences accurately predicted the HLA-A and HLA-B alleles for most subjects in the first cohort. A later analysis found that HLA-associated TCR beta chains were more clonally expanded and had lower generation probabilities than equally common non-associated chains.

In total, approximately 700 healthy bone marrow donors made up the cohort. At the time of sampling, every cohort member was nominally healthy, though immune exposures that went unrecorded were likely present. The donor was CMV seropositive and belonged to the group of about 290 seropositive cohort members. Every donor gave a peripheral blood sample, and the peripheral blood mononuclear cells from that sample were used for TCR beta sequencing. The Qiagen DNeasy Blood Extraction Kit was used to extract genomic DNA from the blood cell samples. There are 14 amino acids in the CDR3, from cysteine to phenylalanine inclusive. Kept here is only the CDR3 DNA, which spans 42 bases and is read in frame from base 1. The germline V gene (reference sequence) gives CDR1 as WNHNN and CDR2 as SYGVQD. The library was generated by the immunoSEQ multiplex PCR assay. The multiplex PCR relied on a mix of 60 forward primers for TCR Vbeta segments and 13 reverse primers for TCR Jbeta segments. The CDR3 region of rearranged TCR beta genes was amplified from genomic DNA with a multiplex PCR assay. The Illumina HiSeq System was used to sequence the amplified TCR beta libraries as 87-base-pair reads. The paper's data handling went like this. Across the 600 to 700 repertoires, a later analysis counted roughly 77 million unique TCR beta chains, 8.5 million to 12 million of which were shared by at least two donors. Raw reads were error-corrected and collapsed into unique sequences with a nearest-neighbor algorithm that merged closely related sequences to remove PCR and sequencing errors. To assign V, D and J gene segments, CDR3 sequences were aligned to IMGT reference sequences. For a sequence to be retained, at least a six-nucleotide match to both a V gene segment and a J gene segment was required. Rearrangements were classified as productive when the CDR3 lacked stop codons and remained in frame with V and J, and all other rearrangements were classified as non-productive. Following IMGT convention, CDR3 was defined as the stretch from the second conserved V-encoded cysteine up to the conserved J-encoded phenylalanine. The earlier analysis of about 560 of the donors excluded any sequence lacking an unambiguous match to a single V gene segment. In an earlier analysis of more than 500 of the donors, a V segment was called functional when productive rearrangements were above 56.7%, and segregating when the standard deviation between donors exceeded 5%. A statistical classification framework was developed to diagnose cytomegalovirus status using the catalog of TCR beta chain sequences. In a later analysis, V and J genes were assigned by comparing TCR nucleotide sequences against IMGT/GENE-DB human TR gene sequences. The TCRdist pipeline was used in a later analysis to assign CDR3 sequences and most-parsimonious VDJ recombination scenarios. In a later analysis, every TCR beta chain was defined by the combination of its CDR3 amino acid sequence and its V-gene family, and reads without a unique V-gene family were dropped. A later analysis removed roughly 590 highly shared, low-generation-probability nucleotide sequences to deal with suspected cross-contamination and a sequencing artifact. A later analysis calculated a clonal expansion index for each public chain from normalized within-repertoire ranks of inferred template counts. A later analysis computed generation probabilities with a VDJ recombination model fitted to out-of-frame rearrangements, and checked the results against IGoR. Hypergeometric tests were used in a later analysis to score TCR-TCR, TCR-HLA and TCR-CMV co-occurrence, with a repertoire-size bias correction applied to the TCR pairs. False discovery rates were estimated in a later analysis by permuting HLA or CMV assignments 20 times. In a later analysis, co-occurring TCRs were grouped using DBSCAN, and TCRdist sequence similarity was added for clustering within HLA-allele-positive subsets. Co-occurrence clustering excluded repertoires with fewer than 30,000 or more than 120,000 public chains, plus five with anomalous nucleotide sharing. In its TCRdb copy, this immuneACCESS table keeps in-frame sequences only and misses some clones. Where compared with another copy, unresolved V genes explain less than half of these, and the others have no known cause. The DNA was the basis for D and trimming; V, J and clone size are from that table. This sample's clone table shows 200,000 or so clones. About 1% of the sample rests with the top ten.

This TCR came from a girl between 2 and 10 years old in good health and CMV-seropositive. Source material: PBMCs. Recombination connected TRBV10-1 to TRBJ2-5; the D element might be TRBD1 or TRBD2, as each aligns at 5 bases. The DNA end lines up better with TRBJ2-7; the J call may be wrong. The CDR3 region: CASSSSGTDYEQYF. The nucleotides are TGCGCCAGCAGTTCATCCGGGACGGACTACGAGCAGTACTTC.